One and the same sample provided the 10 T cell receptor beta chains below, sequenced in a study of blood T cell repertoires in COVID-19. Data came from immunoSEQ multiplex PCR; TCRdb stores just in-frame clones and leaves some out. The repertoire holds about 170,000 clones, with over 65% as singletons. The sequenced sample was PBMCs or T cells enriched from blood (not recorded which). The receptors stem from a woman aged 50 to 60 who had recovered from COVID-19.

The V gene is TRBV4-1, the J gene TRBJ2-5; 8 bases match TRBD1. Germline V gene data show CDR1 as MGHRA and CDR2 as YSYEKL. With V trimmed by 2 bases and J by 0 bases, 8 bases remained unmatched. CDR3 length: 17 amino acids. CDR3 DNA: TGCGCCAGCAGCCAACACAGGGGGTTTACGTACCAAGAGACCCAGTACTTC. As protein: CASSQHRGFTYQETQYF.

The rearrangement joins TRBV5-1 to TRBJ1-1, with no clear D. The CDR3 contains 12 residues. CDR1 is SGHRS, CDR2 YFSETQ, per germline. Between the trimmed V and J ends, which lost 3 bases and 0 bases, there was a span of 3 bases. The CDR3 here is CASSSVNTEAFF. The CDR3 DNA reads as TGCGCCAGCAGCTCGGTGAACACTGAAGCTTTCTTT.

This clone showed up just a few times. The chain employs TRBV7-9 and TRBJ1-2; TRBD1 aligns across 11 bases. Germline lookup yields CDR1 SEHNR and CDR2 FQNEAQ (reference sequence). The CDR3 is made up of 15 amino acids. The V and J ends lost 5 bases and 4 bases, in that order; junction bases with no gene match: 6. As DNA, the CDR3 is TGTGCCAGCAGCAGGACAGGGGGCAAAGGCTATGGCTACACCTTC. This gives the protein CASSRTGGKGYGYTF.

This clone was counted a single time. V and J are TRBV19 and TRBJ2-1; D remains ambiguous. The CDR3 is 12 residues long. CDR1 and CDR2 (germline): LNHDA, SQIVND (reference sequence). Trimming took off 1 base at V and 8 bases at J, with 6 bases between the two ends. CDR3 in DNA: TGTGCCAGTAGTATAGGATCGGATGAGCAGTTCTTC. Protein: CASSIGSDEQFF.

This chain joins TRBV28 and TRBJ2-7; 11 positions match TRBD1. Germline lookup yields CDR1 MDHEN and CDR2 SYDVKM. This CDR3 comprises 14 residues. J was trimmed by 0 bases and V by 6 bases; bases with no gene match: 1. The DNA for the CDR3 is TGTGCCAGCAGGGACAGGGGGCCCTCCTACGAGCAGTACGTC. Its translation is CASRDRGPSYEQYV.

The rearrangement uses TRBV6-6 and TRBJ2-7; 10 nucleotides match TRBD1. Germline assignment: CDR1 MNHNY and CDR2 SVGAGI (reference sequence). Losses at the gene ends were 2 bases for V and 2 bases for J; bases not matched to a gene: 3. The CDR3 is made up of 15 amino acids. CDR3 amino acids: CASSYGGQGTYEQYV. The CDR3 DNA sequence: TGTGCCAGCAGTTACGGGGGACAGGGGACCTACGAGCAGTACGTC.

V and J are TRBV11-3 and TRBJ1-3, with D possibly matching TRBD1 (6 bases). The CDR3 is made up of 15 amino acids. Looked up from germline, CDR1 is SGHNT and CDR2 is YENEEA. V was shortened by 5 bases and J by 0 bases, with 11 bases between the two germline ends. CDR3 sequence: CASSLQGYSGNTIYF. CDR3 in DNA: TGTGCCAGCAGCCTACAGGGCTACTCTGGAAACACCATATATTTT.

The V gene is TRBV12-3 or TRBV12-4, the J gene TRBJ1-1, with D perhaps matching TRBD1 (5 bases). Trimming took off 3 bases at V and 9 bases at J, with 8 bases between the two ends. CDR3 length: 11 residues. This CDR3 is CASSLGGKAFF. The CDR3 coding sequence is TGTGCCAGCAGTTTGGGGGGTAAAGCTTTCTTT.

The V call is TRBV28, the J call TRBJ1-5; TRBD1 aligns across 7 bases. V shed 2 bases and J 6 bases; nucleotides not matched to a gene: 7. The CDR3 has 15 residues. CDR1 is MDHEN and CDR2 is SYDVKM in the germline V gene. CDR3 nucleotide sequence: TGTGCCAGCAGTTTAATACAGGGGTCGAGTCAGCCCCAGCATTTT. It yields the protein CASSLIQGSSQPQHF.

This chain links TRBV10-1 with TRBJ2-5, with 8 bases aligning to TRBD2. Germline CDR1 WNHNN, CDR2 SYGVQD (reference sequence). V was clipped by 4 bases and J by 2 bases; unmatched bases: 3. This CDR3 contains 14 residues. The CDR3 reads CASSGGLEQETQYF. In nucleotides, the CDR3 is TGCGCCAGCAGTGGGGGACTAGAACAAGAGACCCAGTACTTC.